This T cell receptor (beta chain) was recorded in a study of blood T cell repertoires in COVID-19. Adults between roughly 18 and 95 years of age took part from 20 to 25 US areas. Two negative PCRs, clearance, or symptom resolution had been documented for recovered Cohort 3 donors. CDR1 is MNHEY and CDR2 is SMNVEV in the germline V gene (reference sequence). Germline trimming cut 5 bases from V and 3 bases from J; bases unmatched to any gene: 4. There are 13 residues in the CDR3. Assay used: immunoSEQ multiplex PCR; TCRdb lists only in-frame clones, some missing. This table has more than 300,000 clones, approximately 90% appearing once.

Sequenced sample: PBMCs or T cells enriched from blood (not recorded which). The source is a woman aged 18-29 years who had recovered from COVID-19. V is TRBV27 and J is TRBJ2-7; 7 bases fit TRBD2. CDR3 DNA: TGTGCCAGCAGTAACGGGGACTACTACGAGCAGTACTTC. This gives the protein CASSNGDYYEQYF.